The clone carrying this T cell receptor (beta chain) was found once. Looked up from germline, CDR1 is SGHRS and CDR2 is YFSETQ. With 0 bases clipped from V and 4 bases from J, the junction kept 4 bases outside the gene matches. CDR3 length equals 17 residues. Via MiXCR, TCRdb re-called the 5' RACE reads, giving one row per CDR3 protein. The table lists roughly 52,000 distinct CDR3 sequences, roughly a sixth of them singletons. This chain links TRBV5-1 with TRBJ2-5; 15 bases agree with TRBD2. This sequence was found in a female donor with breast cancer. Sequenced material: naive CD4+ T cells sorted from blood. Subset meaning: naive CD4+ T cells, CD4+CD45RA+CD25-. The CDR3 DNA follows: TGCGCCAGCAGCTTGGGAGGACTAGCGGGAGGGTCAGAGACCCAGTACTTC. Protein: CASSLGGLAGGSETQYF.